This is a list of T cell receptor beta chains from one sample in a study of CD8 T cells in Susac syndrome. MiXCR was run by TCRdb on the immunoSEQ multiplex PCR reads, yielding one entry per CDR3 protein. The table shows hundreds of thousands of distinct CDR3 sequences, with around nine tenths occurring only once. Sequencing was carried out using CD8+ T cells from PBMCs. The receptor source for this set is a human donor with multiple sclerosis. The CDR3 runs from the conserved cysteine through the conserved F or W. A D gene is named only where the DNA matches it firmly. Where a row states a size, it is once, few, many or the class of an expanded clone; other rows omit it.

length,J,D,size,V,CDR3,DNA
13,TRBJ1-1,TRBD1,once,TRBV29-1,CSVGGQGNTEAFF,TGCAGCGTTGGGGGACAGGGTAACACTGAAGCTTTCTTT
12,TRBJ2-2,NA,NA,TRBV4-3,CASSQVAGELFF,TGCGCCAGCAGCCAAGTTGCCGGGGAGCTGTTTTTT
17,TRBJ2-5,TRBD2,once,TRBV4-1,CASSQDWTSGLQETQYF,TGCGCCAGCAGCCAAGATTGGACTAGCGGGCTTCAAGAGACCCAGTACTTC
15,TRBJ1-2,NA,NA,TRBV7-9,CASSRAGAFNYGYTF,TGTGCCAGCAGCCGGGCAGGGGCCTTTAACTATGGCTACACCTTC
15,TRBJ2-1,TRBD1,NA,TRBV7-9,CASSLAQGARNEQFF,TGTGCCAGCAGCTTAGCCCAGGGGGCCCGCAATGAGCAGTTCTTC
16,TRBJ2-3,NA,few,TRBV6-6,CASSYPDRPEGDTQYF,TGTGCCAGCAGTTACCCGGACCGACCTGAAGGCGATACGCAGTATTTT
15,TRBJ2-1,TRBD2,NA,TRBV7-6,CASSLGAGAYNEQFF,TGTGCCAGCAGCTTAGGAGCGGGAGCCTACAATGAGCAGTTCTTC
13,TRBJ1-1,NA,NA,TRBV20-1,CSARGIFTTEAFF,TGCAGTGCTAGAGGGATTTTTACCACTGAAGCTTTCTTT
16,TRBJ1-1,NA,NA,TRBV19,CASSIEFAGRNTEAFF,TGTGCCAGTAGTATTGAGTTCGCAGGGAGGAACACTGAAGCTTTCTTT
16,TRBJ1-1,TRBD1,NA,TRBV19,CASSIGPAGGFTEAFF,TGTGCCAGTAGTATAGGGCCGGCAGGGGGTTTCACTGAAGCCTTCTTT
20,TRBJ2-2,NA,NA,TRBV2,CASSGTPTDHKMSNTGELFF,TGTGCCAGCAGTGGTACCCCGACAGACCACAAGATGTCGAACACCGGGGAGCTGTTTTTT
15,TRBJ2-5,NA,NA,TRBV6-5,CASSFAGTPRETQYF,TGTGCCAGCAGTTTTGCCGGGACACCTCGGGAGACCCAGTACTTC
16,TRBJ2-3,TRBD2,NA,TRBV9,CASSGAGTSGELTQYF,TGTGCCAGCAGCGGTGCCGGGACTAGCGGGGAGCTAACGCAGTATTTT
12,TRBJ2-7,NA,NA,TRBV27,CASSQRGNEQYF,TGTGCCAGCAGTCAAAGGGGCAACGAGCAGTACTTC
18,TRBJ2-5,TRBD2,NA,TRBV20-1,CSARDQELARLGAETQYF,TGCAGTGCTAGAGATCAAGAACTAGCGCGTCTCGGGGCAGAGACCCAGTACTTC
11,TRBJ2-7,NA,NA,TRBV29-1,CSVGGANEQYF,TGCAGCGTTGGTGGGGCTAACGAGCAGTACTTC
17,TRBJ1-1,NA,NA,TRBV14,CASSQDSPWEGAREAFF,TGTGCCAGCAGCCAAGATTCCCCGTGGGAGGGAGCAAGAGAAGCTTTCTTT
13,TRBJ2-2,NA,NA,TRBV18,CATWRDATGELFF,TGTGCCACCTGGAGGGATGCGACCGGGGAGCTGTTTTTT
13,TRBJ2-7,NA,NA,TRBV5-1,CASSSATSYEQYF,TGCGCCAGCAGCTCAGCAACTAGCTACGAGCAGTACTTC
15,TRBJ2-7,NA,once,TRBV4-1,CASSPHGSSGDEQYF,TGCGCCAGCAGTCCTCACGGGTCCTCAGGGGACGAGCAGTACTTC
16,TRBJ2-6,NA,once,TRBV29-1,CSVPHEVATGANVLTF,TGCAGCGTTCCCCACGAGGTGGCTACTGGGGCCAACGTCCTGACTTTC
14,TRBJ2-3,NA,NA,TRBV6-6,CASDQGGSTDTQYF,TGTGCCAGCGACCAAGGGGGGAGCACAGATACGCAGTATTTT
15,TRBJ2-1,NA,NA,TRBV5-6,CASSFIGGSYNEQFF,TGTGCCAGCAGCTTCATTGGAGGGTCCTACAATGAGCAGTTCTTC
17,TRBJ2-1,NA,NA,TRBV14,CASSLLSRASSDNEQFF,TGTGCCAGCAGCCTCCTTAGCCGGGCCTCGTCGGACAATGAGCAGTTCTTC
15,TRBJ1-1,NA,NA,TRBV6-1,CASSEERGGNTEAFF,TGTGCCAGCAGTGAAGAGAGGGGGGGGAACACTGAAGCTTTCTTT
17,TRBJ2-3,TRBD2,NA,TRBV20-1,CSARDPREGIFTDTQYF,TGCAGTGCTAGAGATCCCCGGGAGGGAATTTTCACAGATACGCAGTATTTT
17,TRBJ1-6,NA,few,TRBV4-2,CASSQEQISSYNSPLHF,TGTGCCAGCAGCCAAGAGCAGATCAGCTCCTATAATTCCCCCCTCCACTTT
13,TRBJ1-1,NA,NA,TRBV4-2,CASSQARQTEAFF,TGTGCCAGCAGCCAAGCCCGACAGACTGAAGCTTTCTTT
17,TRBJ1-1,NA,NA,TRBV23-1,CASSPFRGGNTGRRAFF,TGCGCCAGCAGTCCCTTCCGGGGGGGCAATACGGGGCGTCGCGCTTTCTTT